This paragraph covers one T cell receptor (beta chain) sequence. This clonotype has only a few counts. Its recognized antigen is unknown. No quality values exist for individual bases; no much larger clone is one base distant. Reading the germline V gene (reference sequence) gives CDR1 LNHNV and CDR2 YYDKDF. Trimming removed 0 bases from V and 6 bases from J, leaving 5 bases between the germline ends. The CDR3 sequence holds 13 residues, the cysteine and phenylalanine included. Only the CDR3 region is kept as DNA, spanning 39 bases read in frame from base 1. The treatment or condition label for this specimen denotes: allogeneic hematopoietic cell transplantation with graft depleted of TCRalphabeta T cells and CD19 B cells. Transplant recipients were children who received TCRalphabeta/CD19-depleted allogeneic hematopoietic cell grafts. The data were obtained in a study of T-cell reconstitution after alpha-beta-depleted transplantation in children (dated by TCRdb to 2016 to 2018). For the wider study: T-cell immune reconstitution after TCRalphabeta/CD19-depleted allogeneic hematopoietic cell transplantation in children was quantitatively tracked in the study by means of TCR repertoire profiling. Paper-wide results and their limitations: The high TCRbeta diversity at day 60 in some patients was ascribed to recipient T cells and intrathymic progenitors that had survived conditioning. Over subsequent months, a decline in hyperexpanded clone frequencies was noted, and after one year, T-cell counts and TCRbeta diversity were mostly ascribed to newly produced T cells. The apparently early recovery of alphabetaT-cell counts about two months after transplant reportedly depended on only several hundred rapidly expanded clones that came from non-depleted graft cells.

Receptor libraries were prepared by PCR. The sample was run on an Illumina HiSeq 2500. Molecular barcoding was employed in the preparation of TCR libraries, with unique molecular identifiers being used to normalize TCRbeta repertoire quantification. TCRdb took the public reads, trimmed them with fastp at Q25, ran MiXCR for clone calling and kept in-frame beta chains. For every CDR3 protein sequence, its rows merge into one entry that carries the most common genes and DNA. Counted in this sample were about 870,000 distinct CDR3 sequences; roughly 15% of them appeared once. Approximately 4.5% of the sample comes from the top ten.

Source: PBMCs, mostly from graft donor cells, taken 360 days after TCRalphabeta/CD19-depleted stem cell transplant. The chain was built from TRBV15 and TRBJ2-2; confidence is insufficient to name the D gene. The clonotype comes from a male patient under 18 who had a stem cell transplant for acute lymphoblastic leukemia, so the T cells may come from the graft donor. The CDR3 region: CATSRDIPGELFF. The DNA sequence is TGTGCCACCAGCAGAGATATTCCCGGGGAGCTGTTTTTT.